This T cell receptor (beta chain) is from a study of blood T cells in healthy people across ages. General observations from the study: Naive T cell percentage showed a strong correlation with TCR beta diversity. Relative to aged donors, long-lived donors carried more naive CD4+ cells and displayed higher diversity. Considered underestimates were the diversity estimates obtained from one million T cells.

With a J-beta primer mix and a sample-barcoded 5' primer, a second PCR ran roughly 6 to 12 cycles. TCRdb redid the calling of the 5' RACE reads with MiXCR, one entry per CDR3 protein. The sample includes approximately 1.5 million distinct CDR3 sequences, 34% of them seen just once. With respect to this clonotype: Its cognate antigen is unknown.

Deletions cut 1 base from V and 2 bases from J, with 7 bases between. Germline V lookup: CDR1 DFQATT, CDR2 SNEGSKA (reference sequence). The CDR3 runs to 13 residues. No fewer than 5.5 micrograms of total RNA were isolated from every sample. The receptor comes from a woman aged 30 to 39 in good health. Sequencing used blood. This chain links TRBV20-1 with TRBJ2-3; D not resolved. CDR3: CSARVLPTDTQYF. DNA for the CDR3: TGCAGTGCTAGAGTACTACCCACAGATACGCAGTATTTT.